The 23 T cell receptor beta chains given below trace back to one sample, sequenced in a study of blood T cell repertoires in COVID-19. Some clones are missing from TCRdb's copy, which holds only in-frame ones; the method was immunoSEQ multiplex PCR. The sample holds approximately 97,000 clones, 92% seen once. The specimen was peripheral blood. These receptors all come from a woman aged 45-65 years with COVID-19, enrolled during active disease.

V usage is TRBV5-1 and J usage is TRBJ2-7; TRBD1 aligns across 11 bases. J lost 10 bases, V lost 3 bases, and 15 bases had no gene match. Germline loops: CDR1 SGHRS, CDR2 YFSETQ. The CDR3 has 16 amino acids. The CDR3 DNA reads as TGCGCCAGCAGCTCCAGGACAGGGGGCGGGGAGCGAGTCCAGTACTTC. Translated, it gives CASSSRTGGGERVQYF.

This chain uses TRBV27 with TRBJ1-1, with TRBD1 as a possible D gene (6 bases). Trimming took off 2 bases at V and 5 bases at J, with 9 bases between the two ends. The V gene's germline CDR1 is MNHEY and CDR2 SMNVEV (reference sequence). This CDR3 contains 13 residues. Here the CDR3 DNA reads TGTGCCAGCAGTTTAGCGGGGGCGACTGAAGCTTTCTTT. This gives the protein CASSLAGATEAFF.

This clone was observed once. The DNA of the CDR3 is TGTGCCAGCAGTCTTAGCGGAACAGATACGCAGTATTTT. This gives the protein CASSLSGTDTQYF. V is TRBV6-2 or TRBV6-3 and J is TRBJ2-3; D might be TRBD2 (6 bases). This CDR3 spans 13 amino acids. Germline V gene lookup returns CDR1 MNHEY and CDR2 SVGEGT. V lost 5 bases and J lost 3, with 9 bases in between.

CDR3 in DNA: TGTGCCAGCAGGGAGGGGATGGGCTACACCTTC. It translates to CASREGMGYTF. The rearrangement joins TRBV6-5 to TRBJ1-2; a possible D gene is TRBD1 (5 bases). Germline values: CDR1 MNHEY, CDR2 SVGAGI. Trimming removed 6 bases from V and 8 bases from J, with 10 bases in between. This CDR3 is 11 amino acids long.

The chain links TRBV28 to TRBJ1-5; TRBD1 matches 8 bases. The CDR3 is 14 amino acids. Germline trimming cut 5 bases from V and 6 bases from J; bases unmatched to any gene: 6. Germline-derived CDR1 and CDR2 are MDHEN and SYDVKM. The CDR3 spells CASSPRTGIQPQHF. The CDR3, as DNA: TGTGCCAGCAGTCCCCGGACAGGGATTCAGCCCCAGCATTTT.

In DNA, the CDR3 is TGTGCCAGCAGCCAAGCCAGGGCCCACACTGAAGCTTTCTTT. Protein sequence: CASSQARAHTEAFF. This rearrangement joins TRBV3-1 (or the pseudogene TRBV3-2) to TRBJ1-1, with D maybe TRBD1 (5 bases). The germline V and J ends were trimmed by 1 base and 3 bases, with 9 bases remaining between them. The CDR3 length is 14 residues. Germline V gene data show CDR1 as LGHDT and CDR2 as YNNKEL (reference sequence).

The gene calls are TRBV5-6 and TRBJ1-2, with D possibly matching TRBD1 (5 bases). Germline V gene data show CDR1 as SGHDT and CDR2 as YYEEEE. The CDR3 runs 13 residues. With 2 bases removed from V and 7 bases from J, the gap between germline ends came to 12 bases. CDR3 protein: CASSLRGVGGYTF. The CDR3 DNA is TGTGCCAGCAGCTTACGGGGGGTAGGTGGCTACACCTTC. Complete variable domain (other parts from reference TRBV5-6 and TRBJ1-2): DAGVTQSPTHLIKTRGQQVTLRCSPKSGHDTVSWYQQALGQGPQFIFQYYEEEERQRGNFPDRFSGHQFPNYSSELNVNALLLGDSALYLCASSLRGVGGYTFGSGTRLTVV.

The rearrangement links TRBV18 to TRBJ1-1; 8 bases match TRBD1. V trimming: 6 bases; J trimming: 5 bases; junction bases outside the gene matches: 5. The CDR3 loop spans 13 amino acids. Germline loops: CDR1 KGHSH, CDR2 LQKENI. The CDR3: CASSKQGETEAFF. The CDR3 DNA is TGTGCCAGCTCGAAACAGGGGGAAACTGAAGCTTTCTTT. The full variable domain, its missing parts supplied by reference TRBV18 and TRBJ1-1, is NAGVMQNPRHLVRRRGQEARLRCSPMKGHSHVYWYRQLPEEGLKFMVYLQKENIIDESGMPKERFSAEFPKEGPSILRIQQVVRGDSAAYFCASSKQGETEAFFGQGTRLTVV.

CDR3 region: CASSPGTGRGYTF. CDR3 DNA sequence: TGTGCCAGCAGCCCTGGGACAGGGAGGGGCTACACCTTC. The J gene is TRBJ1-2, the V gene TRBV9; TRBD1 agrees at 9 bases. V gave up 4 bases and J gave up 8 bases; unmatched junction bases: 6. The V gene's germline CDR1 is SGDLS and CDR2 YYNGEE. The CDR3 covers 13 residues.

The V and J genes are TRBV7-9 and TRBJ2-3, with D hard to call. Germline assignment: CDR1 SEHNR and CDR2 FQNEAQ (reference sequence). There are 12 residues in the CDR3. The V gene lost 4 bases and the J gene lost 2 bases, with 4 bases spanning the gap. The CDR3, as DNA: TGTGCCAGCAGCTGGGCCACAGATACGCAGTATTTT. Its protein product is CASSWATDTQYF.

The chain is built from TRBV4-2 and TRBJ2-2, with 8 bases lining up with TRBD2. Unmatched junction bases numbered 3, after V lost 11 bases and J lost 1 base. The CDR3 contains 13 residues. Germline V gene data show CDR1 as LGHNA and CDR2 as YNFKEQ. The CDR3 DNA follows: TGTGCCGCCGGGGGGGAGAACACCGGGGAGCTGTTTTTT. This codes for CAAGGENTGELFF.

The CDR3 reads CASRDSSSYEQYF. The CDR3 DNA sequence: TGTGCCAGCAGGGACTCCAGCTCCTACGAGCAGTACTTC. V usage is TRBV28 and J usage is TRBJ2-7, with TRBD2 as a possible D gene (5 bases). The CDR3 loop spans 13 amino acids. Germline-derived CDR1 and CDR2 are MDHEN and SYDVKM. V lost 6 bases and J lost 0, with 9 bases in between.

The chain employs TRBV5-1 and TRBJ2-2, with no clear D. There are 15 residues in the CDR3. V was shortened by 3 bases and J by 3 bases, with 12 bases between the two germline ends. Germline V gene sequence: CDR1 SGHRS, CDR2 YFSETQ. The CDR3 DNA follows: TGCGCCAGCAGCTCGTATTATCGGGACACCGGGGAGCTGTTTTTT. Its translation is CASSSYYRDTGELFF.

This sequence joins TRBV9 and TRBJ2-2; D might be TRBD1 (6 bases). Germline V gives CDR1 SGDLS, CDR2 YYNGEE. CDR3 length equals 16 residues. The V end lost 1 base, the J end lost 3 bases, and 13 bases lay between the germline ends. CDR3 in DNA: TGTGCCAGCAGCGTAAATTCGGACAGCCACACCGGGGAGCTGTTTTTT. Residues: CASSVNSDSHTGELFF.

The V call is TRBV21-1, the J call TRBJ1-5; the table's TRBD1 call for D was not verified on the DNA. TRBV21-1 constitutes a pseudogene. The CDR3 consists of 15 residues. CDR3 sequence (DNA): TGTGCCAGCAGCCGAAGACAGGGTCCCAGTCAGCCCCAGCATTTT. This sequence encodes CASSRRQGPSQPQHF.

J is TRBJ1-5 and V is TRBV28, with TRBD1 identical over 7 bases. J lost 5 bases, V lost 5 bases, and 6 bases had no gene match. The germline CDR1 and CDR2 sequences are MDHEN and SYDVKM. There are 14 residues in the CDR3. The CDR3 DNA reads TGTGCCAGCAGTCCCGACAGGGTAGATCAGCCCCAGCATTTT. Translation: CASSPDRVDQPQHF.

The genes are TRBV27 and TRBJ2-1; 8 bases are shared with TRBD1. The CDR3 runs 13 residues. V shed 4 bases and J 8 bases; nucleotides not matched to a gene: 4. CDR1 is MNHEY, CDR2 SMNVEV, per germline (reference sequence). The CDR3 DNA follows: TGTGCCAGCAGTTGGCAGGGGGCAGATGAGCAGTTCTTC. This codes for CASSWQGADEQFF.

The chain is built from TRBV14 and TRBJ2-5, with D perhaps matching TRBD2 (5 bases). The V end lost 0 bases, the J end lost 0 bases, and 8 bases lay between the germline ends. The germline V gene encodes CDR1 SGHDN and CDR2 FVKESK. This CDR3 has 15 amino acids. CDR3: CASSQDMRDQETQYF. CDR3 DNA sequence: TGTGCCAGCAGCCAAGATATGCGGGACCAAGAGACCCAGTACTTC.

The chain has TRBV4-1 and TRBJ2-1; weak D call: TRBD1 (6 bases). The length of the CDR3 is 15 residues. Germline-derived CDR1 and CDR2 are MGHRA and YSYEKL. Trimming took off 1 base at V and 3 bases at J, with 10 bases between the two ends. The CDR3 DNA is TGCGCCAGCAGCCAAGGGACAGAAGACTACAATGAGCAGTTCTTC. Translation gives CASSQGTEDYNEQFF.

This clone was seen only once. The rearrangement uses TRBV5-1 and TRBJ1-1; a weak D match, TRBD1 (5 bases). The CDR3 covers 16 residues. The germline V gene encodes CDR1 SGHRS and CDR2 YFSETQ. Deletions cut 4 bases from V and 1 base from J, with 17 bases between. CDR3 amino acids: CASSPGVADANTEAFF. The CDR3 DNA sequence: TGCGCCAGCAGCCCGGGGGTGGCAGACGCGAACACTGAAGCTTTCTTT.

This clone was observed once. CDR3 protein: CASTGPSSPLHF. CDR3 nucleotides: TGTGCCAGCACAGGCCCTTCTTCACCCCTCCACTTT. The rearrangement uses TRBV28 and TRBJ1-6; D is unresolved. There are 12 residues in the CDR3. V was trimmed by 7 bases and J by 9 bases, leaving 10 bases between them. CDR1 MDHEN and CDR2 SYDVKM come from the germline V gene.

The chain links TRBV29-1 to TRBJ2-1, with TRBD2 identical over 11 bases. The ends lost 3 bases at V and 4 bases at J; junction bases unmatched: 11. CDR3 length: 17 residues. Germline V gene sequence: CDR1 SQVTM, CDR2 ANQGSEA. The CDR3 sequence is CSVDGTSGPFLYNEQFF. As DNA, the CDR3 is TGCAGCGTTGACGGGACTAGCGGCCCCTTTCTTTACAATGAGCAGTTCTTC.

The chain is built from TRBV3-1 (or the pseudogene TRBV3-2) and TRBJ2-5; TRBD2 matches at 8 bases. Germline CDR1 reads LGHDT; CDR2 reads YNNKEL (reference sequence). The CDR3 contains 16 residues. The V segment lost 1 base and the J segment 2 bases; nucleotides outside the gene matches: 6. CDR3 sequence: CASSQARAGAQETQYF. CDR3 nucleotide sequence: TGTGCCAGCAGCCAAGCAAGAGCGGGGGCGCAAGAGACCCAGTACTTC.